These 13 T cell receptor beta chains were sequenced from one sample in a study of T cell responses to AZD1222 COVID-19 vaccine. Produced via immunoSEQ multiplex PCR; TCRdb's table is partial and in-frame only. This sample carries roughly 100,000 clones, approximately 88% of them seen once, and the ten largest clones take approximately 20%. Sample: peripheral blood, taken on day 0 of AZD1222 vaccination. The receptor source for this set is an adult in good health.

This chain connects TRBV7-6 to TRBJ1-1; D is unresolved. From germline, CDR1 is SGHVS and CDR2 FNYEAQ. V gave up 1 base and J gave up 10 bases, with 13 bases separating them. This CDR3 contains 13 residues. The CDR3 DNA is TGTGCCAGCAGCTTAGTGGGTGGGAGTGGAGCTTTCTTT. Its protein product is CASSLVGGSGAFF.

This sequence joins TRBV5-1 and TRBJ2-7; TRBD2 might be the D (5 bases). This CDR3 has 17 residues. The germline V gene encodes CDR1 SGHRS and CDR2 YFSETQ. V was cut by 0 bases and J by 0 bases, with 16 bases left in between. CDR3 loop: CASSLVLGAGPSYEQYF. CDR3 DNA: TGCGCCAGCAGCTTGGTTTTGGGAGCTGGGCCCTCCTACGAGCAGTACTTC.

This chain uses TRBV20-1 with TRBJ2-1, with no clear D. CDR1 is DFQATT and CDR2 is SNEGSKA in the germline V gene (reference sequence). The V end lost 1 base, the J end lost 8 bases, and 6 bases lay between the germline ends. The length of the CDR3 is 11 residues. CDR3 sequence: CSARGGHEQFF. CDR3 in DNA: TGCAGTGCTAGAGGTGGGCATGAGCAGTTCTTC.

The gene calls are TRBV11-2 and TRBJ1-2; D is undetermined. Germline CDR1 SGHAT, CDR2 FQNNGV. CDR3 length: 16 amino acids. V was trimmed by 1 base and J by 4 bases, leaving 16 bases between them. The chain's CDR3 is CASSLGSSDGPYGYTF. The CDR3 coding sequence is TGTGCCAGCAGCTTAGGGTCCTCGGACGGGCCCTATGGCTACACCTTC.

This sequence joins TRBV3-1 (or the pseudogene TRBV3-2) and TRBJ1-2; possibly TRBD1 for D (5 bases). The V end was cut by 4 bases, the J end by 8 bases, with 20 bases between. Germline loops: CDR1 LGHDT, CDR2 YNNKEL (reference sequence). This CDR3 contains 15 residues. DNA of the CDR3: TGTGCCAGCAGCCCGGAGGGGTATAGGGGTGGCGGCTACACCTTC. It codes for CASSPEGYRGGGYTF.

The rearrangement uses TRBV6-4 and TRBJ2-5, with D maybe TRBD2 (6 bases). The CDR3 spans 19 residues. The V gene's germline CDR1 is MRHNA and CDR2 SNTAGT. V was trimmed by 2 bases and J by 2 bases, leaving 24 bases between them. This CDR3 reads CASSDPAGLPGPVQETQYF. CDR3 DNA sequence: TGTGCCAGCAGTGACCCGGCGGGACTCCCGGGACCAGTACAAGAGACCCAGTACTTC.

The chain uses TRBV6-6 and TRBJ2-7, with 9 bases fitting TRBD1. Unmatched junction bases numbered 9, after V lost 6 bases and J lost 6 bases. The length of the CDR3 is 14 residues. Germline values: CDR1 MNHNY, CDR2 SVGAGI (reference sequence). CDR3 amino acids: CASSDTGGRREQYF. The CDR3 DNA reads TGTGCCAGCAGCGATACAGGGGGCCGTCGCGAGCAGTACTTC.

This clone was observed a few times. The gene calls are TRBV5-1 and TRBJ1-1, with TRBD1 matching 9 bases. J was trimmed by 4 bases and V by 5 bases; bases with no gene match: 6. This CDR3 region has 14 residues. Germline V gene sequence: CDR1 SGHRS, CDR2 YFSETQ. CDR3 coding DNA: TGCGCCAGCAGGGGACAGGGCGATAGCACTGAAGCTTTCTTT. Its translation: CASRGQGDSTEAFF. The full variable domain, its missing parts supplied by reference TRBV5-1 and TRBJ1-1, is KAGVTQTPRYLIKTRGQQVTLSCSPISGHRSVSWYQQTPGQGLQFLFEYFSETQRNKGNFPGRFSGRQFSNSRSEMNVSTLELGDSALYLCASRGQGDSTEAFFGQGTRLTVV.

This clone was detected once. V usage is TRBV6-1 and J usage is TRBJ2-1; no firm D call. Trimming cost V 0 bases and J 2 bases, with 11 bases left between them. The CDR3 totals 16 residues. Germline CDR1 MNHNS, CDR2 SASEGT. In nucleotides, the CDR3 is TGTGCCAGCAGTGAAGCGCGAGCGACTGCCTACAATGAGCAGTTCTTC. Protein sequence: CASSEARATAYNEQFF.

The chain joins TRBV7-2 to TRBJ2-1, with 11 bases fitting TRBD2. This CDR3 spans 16 amino acids. After removal of 5 bases from V and 4 bases from J, the junction contained 7 bases not matched to a gene. The germline V gene has CDR1 SGHTA and CDR2 FQGNSA. The DNA of the CDR3 is TGTGCCAGCAGCCCGAGACTAGCGGGGTTATACAATGAGCAGTTCTTC. Translated: CASSPRLAGLYNEQFF.

The chain has TRBV6-5 and TRBJ2-7, with 9 bases that match TRBD2. CDR1 is MNHEY, CDR2 SVGAGI, per germline. Trimming removed 2 bases from V and 5 bases from J; junction bases left unmatched: 7. This CDR3 comprises 15 residues. CDR3 loop: CASSYVVAGENEQYF. Here the CDR3 DNA reads TGTGCCAGCAGTTACGTGGTAGCGGGGGAAAACGAGCAGTACTTC.

This clone was observed once. V usage is TRBV29-1 and J usage is TRBJ1-6; D is unresolved. The germline V gene encodes CDR1 SQVTM and CDR2 ANQGSEA. This CDR3 spans 13 amino acids. The V gene lost 4 bases and the J gene lost 1 base, with 5 bases spanning the gap. CDR3 sequence reads: CSVAESYNSPLHF. The CDR3 nucleotides are TGCAGCGTTGCTGAGTCCTATAATTCACCCCTCCACTTT.

This chain connects TRBV5-4 to TRBJ2-1; the D gene is possibly TRBD1 (5 bases). The CDR3 extends over 15 amino acids. Trimming left V 4 bases short and J 2 bases short, with 13 bases between. Germline-derived CDR1 and CDR2 are SGHNT and YYREEE (reference sequence). The CDR3 is CASSQTTDTYNEQFF. The CDR3 DNA reads as TGTGCCAGCAGCCAGACGACAGATACCTACAATGAGCAGTTCTTC.